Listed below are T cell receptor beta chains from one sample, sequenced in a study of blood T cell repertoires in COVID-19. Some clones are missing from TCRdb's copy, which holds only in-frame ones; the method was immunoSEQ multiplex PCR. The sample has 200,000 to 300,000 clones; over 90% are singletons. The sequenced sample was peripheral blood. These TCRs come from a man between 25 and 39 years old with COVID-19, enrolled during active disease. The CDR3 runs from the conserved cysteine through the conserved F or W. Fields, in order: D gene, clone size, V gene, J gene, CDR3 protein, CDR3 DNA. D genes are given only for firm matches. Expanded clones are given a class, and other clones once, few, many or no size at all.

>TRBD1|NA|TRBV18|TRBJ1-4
CASSPDRKLFF
TGTGCCAGCTCACCGGACAGGAAACTGTTTTTT
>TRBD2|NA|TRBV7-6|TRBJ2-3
CASSLAGERGGTQYF
TGTGCCAGCAGCTTAGCGGGCGAGCGGGGTGGTACGCAGTATTTT
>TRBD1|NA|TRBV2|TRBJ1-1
CASRNRGRRILNTEAFF
TGTGCCAGCAGAAACAGGGGGCGCAGGATTCTGAACACTGAAGCTTTCTTT
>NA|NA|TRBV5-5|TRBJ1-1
CASSRRATEAFF
TGTGCCAGCAGCCGGAGGGCCACTGAAGCTTTCTTT
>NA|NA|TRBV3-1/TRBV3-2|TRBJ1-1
CASSSGGGRRGDTEAFF
TGTGCCAGCAGCTCCGGTGGGGGGAGGAGAGGGGACACTGAAGCTTTCTTT
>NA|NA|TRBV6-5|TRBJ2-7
CASSYSSGAYEQYF
TGTGCCAGCAGTTATTCTTCGGGGGCCTACGAGCAGTACTTC
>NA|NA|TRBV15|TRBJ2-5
CATSRGTETQYF
TGTGCCACCAGTCGGGGGACAGAGACCCAGTACTTC
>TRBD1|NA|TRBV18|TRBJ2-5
CASSRGPETQYF
TGTGCCAGCTCCAGGGGGCCGGAGACCCAGTACTTC
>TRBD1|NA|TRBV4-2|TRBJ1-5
CASSQGQGPSNQPQHF
TGTGCCAGCAGCCAAGGACAGGGTCCGAGCAATCAGCCCCAGCATTTT
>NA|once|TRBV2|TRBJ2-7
CASSLQGLPYEQYF
TGTGCCAGCAGCCTGCAGGGGCTTCCCTACGAGCAGTACTTC
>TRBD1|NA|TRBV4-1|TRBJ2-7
CASSQELWQGAYREQYF
TGCGCCAGCAGCCAAGAACTTTGGCAGGGGGCTTATCGTGAGCAGTACTTC
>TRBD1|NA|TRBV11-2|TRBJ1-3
CASSSPTGVSGNTIYF
TGTGCCAGCAGCTCCCCCACAGGGGTCTCTGGAAACACCATATATTTT
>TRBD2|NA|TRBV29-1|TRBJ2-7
CSGGGTYEQYF
TGCAGCGGCGGGGGTACGTACGAGCAGTACTTC
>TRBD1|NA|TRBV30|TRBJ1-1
CAGNNRDRPNTEAFF
TGTGCCGGAAACAACCGGGACAGACCAAACACTGAAGCTTTCTTT
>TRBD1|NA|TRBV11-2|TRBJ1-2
CASSRDRGLDYGYTF
TGTGCCAGCAGCCGGGACAGGGGGCTGGACTATGGCTACACCTTC
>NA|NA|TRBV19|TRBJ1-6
CASSIVEDSPLHF
TGTGCCAGTAGTATCGTGGAGGATTCACCCCTCCACTTT
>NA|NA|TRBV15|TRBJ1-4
CATSRDLQGGEKLFF
TGTGCCACCAGCAGAGATTTGCAGGGAGGCGAAAAACTGTTTTTT
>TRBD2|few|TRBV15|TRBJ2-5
CATSRDSGTSGETQYF
TGTGCCACCAGCAGAGATTCCGGGACTAGCGGGGAGACCCAGTACTTC
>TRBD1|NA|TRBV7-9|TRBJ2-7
CASSQGTGSRGYEQYF
TGTGCCAGCAGCCAGGGGACAGGCAGCCGAGGGTACGAGCAGTACTTC
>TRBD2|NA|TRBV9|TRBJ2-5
CASSVEGLGQETQYF
TGTGCCAGCAGCGTAGAGGGACTAGGGCAAGAGACCCAGTACTTC
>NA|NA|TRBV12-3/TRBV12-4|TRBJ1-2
CASSLALGYGYTF
TGTGCCAGCAGTTTAGCGCTAGGATATGGCTACACCTTC
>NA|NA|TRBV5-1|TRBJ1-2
CASSLSLSSYGYTF
TGCGCCAGCAGCTTGTCGCTTAGTAGCTATGGCTACACCTTC
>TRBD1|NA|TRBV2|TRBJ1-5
CASAGQGLNNQPQHF
TGTGCCAGCGCGGGACAGGGCCTTAACAATCAGCCCCAGCATTTT
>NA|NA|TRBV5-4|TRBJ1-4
CASSLQGSTEKLFF
TGTGCCAGCAGCTTACAGGGAAGTACTGAAAAACTGTTTTTT
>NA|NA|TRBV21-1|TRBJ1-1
CASSKVIPSLRVWAFF
TGTGCCAGCAGCAAGGTGATCCCTTCCCTGAGGGTTTGGGCTTTCTTT